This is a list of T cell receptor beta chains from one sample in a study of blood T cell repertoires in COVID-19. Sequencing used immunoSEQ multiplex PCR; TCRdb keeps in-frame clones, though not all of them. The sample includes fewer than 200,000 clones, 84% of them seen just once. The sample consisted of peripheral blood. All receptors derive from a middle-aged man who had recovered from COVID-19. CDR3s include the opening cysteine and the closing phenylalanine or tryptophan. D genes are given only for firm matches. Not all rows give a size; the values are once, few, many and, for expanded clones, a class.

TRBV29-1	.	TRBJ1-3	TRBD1	CSAHSGGAGNTIYF	TGCAGCGCCCACTCAGGGGGAGCTGGAAACACCATATATTTT
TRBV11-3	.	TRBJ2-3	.	CASSKARDTQYF	TGTGCCAGCAGTAAAGCAAGAGATACGCAGTATTTT
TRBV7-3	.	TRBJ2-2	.	CASSSHGQTTGELFF	TGTGCCAGCAGCTCCCATGGACAAACCACCGGGGAGCTGTTTTTT
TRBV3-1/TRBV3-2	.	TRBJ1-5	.	CASSQAQGGNQPQHF	TGTGCCAGCAGCCAAGCCCAGGGCGGCAATCAGCCCCAGCATTTT
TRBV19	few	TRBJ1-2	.	CASRPDSSYGYTF	TGTGCCAGTAGACCGGACAGTTCCTATGGCTACACCTTC
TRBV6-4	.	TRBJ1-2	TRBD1	CASSGDSRMEGYTF	TGTGCCAGCAGTGGGGACAGTCGCATGGAGGGCTACACCTTC
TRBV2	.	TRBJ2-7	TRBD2	CAPQSGGRSSYEQYF	TGTGCCCCGCAGAGCGGGGGGCGGAGCTCCTACGAGCAGTACTTC
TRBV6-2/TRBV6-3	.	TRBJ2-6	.	CASSPGAGGANVLTF	TGTGCCAGCAGTCCAGGGGCTGGTGGGGCCAACGTCCTGACTTTC
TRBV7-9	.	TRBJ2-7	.	CASSTDTGYYEQYF	TGTGCCAGCAGCACTGACACGGGGTACTACGAGCAGTACTTC
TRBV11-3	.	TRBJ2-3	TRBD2	CASSLGKLAGASTDTQYF	TGTGCCAGCAGCTTAGGTAAACTAGCGGGAGCGAGCACAGATACGCAGTATTTT
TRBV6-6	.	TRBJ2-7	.	CASSSYGVGEQYF	TGTGCCAGCAGTTCCTACGGGGTTGGCGAGCAGTACTTC
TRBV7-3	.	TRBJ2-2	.	CASSFVEGGELFF	TGTGCCAGCAGCTTTGTAGAGGGCGGGGAGCTGTTTTTT
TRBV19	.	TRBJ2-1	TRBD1	CASSSGTGGSQFF	TGTGCCAGTAGTTCCGGGACAGGGGGTAGTCAGTTCTTC
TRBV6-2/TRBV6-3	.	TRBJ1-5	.	CASSILGAGNQPQHF	TGTGCCAGCAGCATCCTAGGGGCAGGCAATCAGCCCCAGCATTTT
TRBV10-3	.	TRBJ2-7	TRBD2	CAIRGGADSYEQYF	TGTGCCATCCGCGGGGGGGCAGACTCCTACGAGCAGTACTTC
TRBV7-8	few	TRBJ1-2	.	CASSLLRVETSFYGYTF	TGTGCCAGCAGCTTATTGAGGGTAGAAACTTCATTCTATGGCTACACCTTC
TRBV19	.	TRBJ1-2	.	CASSPAPYANYGYTF	TGTGCCAGTAGTCCCGCCCCCTACGCTAACTATGGCTACACCTTC
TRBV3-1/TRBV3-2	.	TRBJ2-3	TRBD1	CASSRKGGLDTQYF	TGTGCCAGCAGCCGTAAAGGGGGCCTAGATACGCAGTATTTT
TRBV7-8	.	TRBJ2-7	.	CASSLAGAGSSYEQYF	TGTGCCAGCAGCTTAGCCGGGGCGGGGTCGTCCTACGAGCAGTACTTC
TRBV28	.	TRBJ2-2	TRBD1	CASTPQGLRTGELFF	TGTGCCAGCACTCCACAGGGGCTGCGCACCGGGGAGCTGTTTTTT
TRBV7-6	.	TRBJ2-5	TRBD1	CASSLRQGSEETQYF	TGTGCCAGCAGCTTGAGACAGGGATCGGAAGAGACCCAGTACTTC
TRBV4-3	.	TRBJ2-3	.	CASSHSGRPGTDTQYF	TGCGCCAGCAGCCACTCGGGGAGGCCCGGTACAGATACGCAGTATTTT
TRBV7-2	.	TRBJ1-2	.	CASSLSKEEYGYTF	TGTGCCAGCAGCTTATCTAAAGAGGAATATGGCTACACCTTC
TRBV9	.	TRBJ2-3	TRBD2	CASSVAAGAGTDTQYF	TGTGCCAGCAGCGTAGCGGCGGGAGCGGGCACAGATACGCAGTATTTT
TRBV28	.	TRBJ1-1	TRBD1	CASTLTGANTEAFF	TGTGCCAGCACCCTCACAGGGGCGAACACTGAAGCTTTCTTT
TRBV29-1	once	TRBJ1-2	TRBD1	CSSWTGNYGYTF	TGCAGCTCTTGGACAGGGAACTATGGCTACACCTTC
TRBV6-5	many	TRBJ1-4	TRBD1	CASSQGGTGYEKLFF	TGTGCCAGCAGCCAAGGTGGGACAGGCTATGAAAAACTGTTTTTT
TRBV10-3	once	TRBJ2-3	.	CAISAASSSLTDTQYF	TGTGCCATCAGTGCGGCTAGCAGTTCCCTCACAGATACGCAGTATTTT
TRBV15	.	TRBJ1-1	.	CATSTRTNRETEAFF	TGTGCCACCAGCACCAGAACGAACAGGGAGACTGAAGCTTTCTTT
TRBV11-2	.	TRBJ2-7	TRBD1	CASSLSLFDRVTNEQYF	TGTGCCAGCAGCTTAAGTTTGTTTGACAGGGTGACTAACGAGCAGTACTTC
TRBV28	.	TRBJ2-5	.	CASSSGVGKTQYF	TGTGCCAGCAGTTCCGGGGTAGGGAAGACCCAGTACTTC
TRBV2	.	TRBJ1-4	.	CASSEHRQNEKLFF	TGTGCCAGCAGTGAACACAGGCAAAATGAAAAACTGTTTTTT
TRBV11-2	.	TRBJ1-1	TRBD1	CASSSFQGVNTEAFF	TGTGCCAGCAGCAGCTTCCAGGGGGTCAACACTGAAGCTTTCTTT
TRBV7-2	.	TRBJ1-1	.	CASSLNEGTEAFF	TGTGCCAGCAGCTTAAATGAGGGTACTGAAGCTTTCTTT
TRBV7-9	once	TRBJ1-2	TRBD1	CASSPGQGALLYGYTF	TGTGCCAGCAGTCCCGGACAGGGGGCGTTACTCTATGGCTACACCTTC
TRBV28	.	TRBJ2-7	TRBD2	CASIAKTSGTIQQYF	TGTGCCAGCATTGCGAAAACTAGCGGGACTATCCAGCAGTACTTC
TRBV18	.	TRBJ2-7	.	CASSPETVYEQYF	TGTGCCAGCTCACCAGAAACAGTTTACGAGCAGTACTTC
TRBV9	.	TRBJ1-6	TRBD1	CASSSEDRGGSPLHF	TGTGCCAGCAGCTCAGAGGACAGGGGCGGCTCACCCCTCCACTTT
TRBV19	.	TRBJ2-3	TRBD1	CASTGTESTDTQYF	TGTGCCAGTACCGGGACAGAAAGCACAGATACGCAGTATTTT
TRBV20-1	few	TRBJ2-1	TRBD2	CSASWGGDDNEQFF	TGCAGTGCTAGTTGGGGGGGGGACGACAATGAGCAGTTCTTC
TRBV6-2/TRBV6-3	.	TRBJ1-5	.	CASSSPGDSNQPQHF	TGTGCCAGCAGCTCCCCGGGAGATAGCAATCAGCCCCAGCATTTT
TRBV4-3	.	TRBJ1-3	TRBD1	CASSQVQQGFPGNTIYF	TGCGCCAGCAGCCAAGTTCAACAGGGGTTCCCTGGAAACACCATATATTTT
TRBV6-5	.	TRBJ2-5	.	CASRAWETQYF	TGTGCCAGCAGGGCTTGGGAGACCCAGTACTTC
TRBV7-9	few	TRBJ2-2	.	CASSWTGAAGELFF	TGTGCCAGCAGCTGGACGGGAGCGGCCGGGGAGCTGTTTTTT
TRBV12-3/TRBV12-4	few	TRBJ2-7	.	CASSISGPNEQYF	TGTGCCAGCAGTATCTCAGGGCCTAACGAGCAGTACTTC
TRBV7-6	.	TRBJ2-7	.	CASSPWTDDYEQYF	TGTGCCAGCAGCCCTTGGACAGACGACTACGAGCAGTACTTC
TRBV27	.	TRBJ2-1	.	CASGDIPSRGNEQFF	TGTGCCAGCGGAGACATCCCTTCTAGGGGGAATGAGCAGTTCTTC
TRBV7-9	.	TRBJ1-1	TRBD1	CASSLTRDSGPNTEAFF	TGTGCCAGCAGCTTAACGCGGGACAGCGGTCCGAACACTGAAGCTTTCTTT
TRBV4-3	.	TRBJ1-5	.	CASSQDRFSDQPQHF	TGCGCCAGCAGCCAAGATCGGTTCTCGGATCAGCCCCAGCATTTT
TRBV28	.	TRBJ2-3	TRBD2	CASSTGTSVIDTQYF	TGTGCCAGCAGTACCGGGACTAGCGTGATAGATACGCAGTATTTT
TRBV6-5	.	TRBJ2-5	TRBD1	CASSKGGSYQETQYF	TGTGCCAGCAGCAAAGGGGGCAGCTACCAAGAGACCCAGTACTTC
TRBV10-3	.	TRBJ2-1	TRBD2	CAISPSGGIGNEQFF	TGTGCCATCAGTCCTAGCGGGGGAATAGGCAATGAGCAGTTCTTC
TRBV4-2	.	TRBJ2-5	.	CASSQAPGQSQETQYF	TGTGCCAGCAGCCAAGCTCCGGGACAATCACAAGAGACCCAGTACTTC
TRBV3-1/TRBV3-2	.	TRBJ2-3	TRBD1	CASSPLGTGGTGTQYF	TGTGCCAGCAGCCCATTGGGGACAGGGGGCACAGGTACGCAGTATTTT
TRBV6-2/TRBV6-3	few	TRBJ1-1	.	CASSSGQHTLNTEAFF	TGTGCCAGCAGTTCCGGACAGCACACCCTGAACACTGAAGCTTTCTTT
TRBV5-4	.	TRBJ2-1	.	CASSFSSGWEQFF	TGTGCCAGCAGCTTTAGTTCGGGATGGGAGCAGTTCTTC
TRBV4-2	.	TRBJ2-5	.	CASSQDETSRGETQYF	TGTGCCAGCAGCCAAGATGAGACTAGCAGGGGAGAGACCCAGTACTTC